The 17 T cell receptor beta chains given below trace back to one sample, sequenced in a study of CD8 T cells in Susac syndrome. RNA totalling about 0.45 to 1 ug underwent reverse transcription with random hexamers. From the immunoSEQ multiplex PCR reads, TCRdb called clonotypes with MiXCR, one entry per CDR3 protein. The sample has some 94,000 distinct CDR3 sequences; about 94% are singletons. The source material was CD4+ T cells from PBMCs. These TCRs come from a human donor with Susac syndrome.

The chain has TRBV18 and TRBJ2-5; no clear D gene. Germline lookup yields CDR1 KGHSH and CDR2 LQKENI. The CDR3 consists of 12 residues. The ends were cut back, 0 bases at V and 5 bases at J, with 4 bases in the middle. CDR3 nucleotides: TGTGCCAGCTCACCACCGGGGGAGACCCAGTACTTC. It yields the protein CASSPPGETQYF.

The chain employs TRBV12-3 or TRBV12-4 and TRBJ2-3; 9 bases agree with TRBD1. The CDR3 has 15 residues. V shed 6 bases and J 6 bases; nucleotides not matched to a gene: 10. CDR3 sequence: CASSEGTGPGDTQYF. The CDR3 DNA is TGTGCCAGCAGCGAAGGGACAGGGCCGGGGGATACGCAGTATTTT.

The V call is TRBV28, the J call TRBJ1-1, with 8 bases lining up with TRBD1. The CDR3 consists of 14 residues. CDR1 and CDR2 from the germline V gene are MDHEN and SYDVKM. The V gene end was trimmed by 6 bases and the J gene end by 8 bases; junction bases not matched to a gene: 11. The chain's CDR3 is CASRSNYRDREAFF. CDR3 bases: TGTGCCAGCAGGTCCAACTACCGGGACAGGGAAGCTTTCTTT.

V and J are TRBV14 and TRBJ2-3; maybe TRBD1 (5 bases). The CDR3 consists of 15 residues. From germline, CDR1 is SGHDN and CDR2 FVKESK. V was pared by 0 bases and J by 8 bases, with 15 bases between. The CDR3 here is CASSQDPAGLGTQYF. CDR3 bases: TGTGCCAGCAGCCAAGATCCGGCAGGGCTGGGTACGCAGTATTTT.

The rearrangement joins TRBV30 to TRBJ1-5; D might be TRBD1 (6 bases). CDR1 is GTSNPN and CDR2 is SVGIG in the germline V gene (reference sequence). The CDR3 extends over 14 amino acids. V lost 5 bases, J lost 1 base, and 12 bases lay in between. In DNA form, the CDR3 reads TGTGCCTGGGAGGACAGCGGGAGCAATCAGCCCCAGCATTTT. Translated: CAWEDSGSNQPQHF.

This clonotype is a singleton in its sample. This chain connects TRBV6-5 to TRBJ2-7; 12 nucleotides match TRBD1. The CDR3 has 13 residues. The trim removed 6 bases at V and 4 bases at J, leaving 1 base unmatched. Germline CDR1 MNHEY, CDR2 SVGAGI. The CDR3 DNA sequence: TGTGCCAGCAGGGGACAGGGGGCATACGAGCAGTACTTC. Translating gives CASRGQGAYEQYF.

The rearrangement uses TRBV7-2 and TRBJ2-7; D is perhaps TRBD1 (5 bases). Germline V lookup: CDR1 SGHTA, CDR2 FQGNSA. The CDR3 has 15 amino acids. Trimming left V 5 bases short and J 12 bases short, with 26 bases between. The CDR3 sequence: CASSLTTDLFTSLYF. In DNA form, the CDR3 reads TGTGCCAGCAGCCTCACGACAGACCTCTTTACGAGTCTGTACTTC. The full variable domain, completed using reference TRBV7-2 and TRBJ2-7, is GAGVSQSPSNKVTEKGKDVELRCDPISGHTALYWYRQSLGQGLEFLIYFQGNSAPDKSGLPSDRFSAERTGGSVSTLTIQRTQQEDSAVYLCASSLTTDLFTSLYFGPGTRLTVT.

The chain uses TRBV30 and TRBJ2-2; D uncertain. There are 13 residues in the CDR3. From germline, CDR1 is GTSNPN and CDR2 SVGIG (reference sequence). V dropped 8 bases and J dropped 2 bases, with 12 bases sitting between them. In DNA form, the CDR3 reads TGTGCCGGCATAACCGAAAACACCGGGGAGCTGTTTTTT. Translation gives CAGITENTGELFF.

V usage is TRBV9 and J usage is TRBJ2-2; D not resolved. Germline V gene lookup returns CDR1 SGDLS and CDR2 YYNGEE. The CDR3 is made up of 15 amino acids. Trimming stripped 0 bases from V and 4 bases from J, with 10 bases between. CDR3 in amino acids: CASSVEGFLTGELFF. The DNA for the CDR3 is TGTGCCAGCAGCGTAGAGGGCTTTCTCACCGGGGAGCTGTTTTTT.

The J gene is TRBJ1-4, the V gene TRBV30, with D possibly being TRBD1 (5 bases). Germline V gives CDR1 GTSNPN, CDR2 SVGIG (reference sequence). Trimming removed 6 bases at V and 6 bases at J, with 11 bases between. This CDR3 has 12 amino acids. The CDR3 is CACRDGHEKLFF. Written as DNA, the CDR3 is TGTGCCTGTAGGGACGGGCATGAAAAACTGTTTTTT.

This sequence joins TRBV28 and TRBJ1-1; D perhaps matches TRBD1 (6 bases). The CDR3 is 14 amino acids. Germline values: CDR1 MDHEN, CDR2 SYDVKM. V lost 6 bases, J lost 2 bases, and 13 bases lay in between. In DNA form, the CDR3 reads TGTGCCAGCAGCCTCGGACAGAAAAACACTGAAGCTTTCTTT. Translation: CASSLGQKNTEAFF.

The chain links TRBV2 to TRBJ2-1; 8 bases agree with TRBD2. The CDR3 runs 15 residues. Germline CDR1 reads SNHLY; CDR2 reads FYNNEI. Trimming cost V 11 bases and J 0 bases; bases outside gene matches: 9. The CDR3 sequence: CAVSSGFSSYNEQFF. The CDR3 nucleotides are TGTGCCGTATCTAGCGGGTTTAGCTCCTACAATGAGCAGTTCTTC. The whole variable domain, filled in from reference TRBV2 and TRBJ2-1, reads EPEVTQTPSHQVTQMGQEVILRCVPISNHLYFYWYRQILGQKVEFLVSFYNNEISEKSEIFDDQFSVERPDGSNFTLKIRSTKLEDSAMYFCAVSSGFSSYNEQFFGPGTRLTVL.

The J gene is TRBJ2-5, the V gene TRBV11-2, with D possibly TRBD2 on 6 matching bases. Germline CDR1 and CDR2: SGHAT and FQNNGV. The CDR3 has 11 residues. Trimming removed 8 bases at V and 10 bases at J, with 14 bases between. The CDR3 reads CASRAAGGQYF. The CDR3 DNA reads TGTGCCAGCCGTGCCGCCGGGGGCCAGTACTTC.

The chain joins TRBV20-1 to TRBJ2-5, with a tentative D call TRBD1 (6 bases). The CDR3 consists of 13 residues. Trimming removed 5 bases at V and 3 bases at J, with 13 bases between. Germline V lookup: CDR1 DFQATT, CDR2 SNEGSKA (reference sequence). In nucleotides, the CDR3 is TGCAGTGCTGCAGGGGATTCAGAAGAGACCCAGTACTTC. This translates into CSAAGDSEETQYF.

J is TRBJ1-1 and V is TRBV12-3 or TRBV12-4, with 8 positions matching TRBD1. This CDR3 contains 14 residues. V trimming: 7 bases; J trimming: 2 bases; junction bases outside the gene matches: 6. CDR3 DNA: TGTGCCAGCACCCTGGGACAGGCAAACACTGAAGCTTTCTTT. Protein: CASTLGQANTEAFF.

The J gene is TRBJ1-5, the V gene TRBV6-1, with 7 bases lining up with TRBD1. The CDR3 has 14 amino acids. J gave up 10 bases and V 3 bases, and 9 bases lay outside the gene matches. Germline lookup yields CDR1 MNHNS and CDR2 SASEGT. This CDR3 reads CASSDPGQLKPQHF. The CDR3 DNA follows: TGTGCCAGCAGTGACCCGGGACAGCTCAAACCCCAGCATTTT.

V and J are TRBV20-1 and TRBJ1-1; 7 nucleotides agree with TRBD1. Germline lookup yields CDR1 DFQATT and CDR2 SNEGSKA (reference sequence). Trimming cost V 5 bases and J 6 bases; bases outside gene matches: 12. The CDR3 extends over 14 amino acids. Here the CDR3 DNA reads TGCAGTGCTCGCCCGGAGACAGGGATCCCTGAAGCTTTCTTT. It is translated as CSARPETGIPEAFF.